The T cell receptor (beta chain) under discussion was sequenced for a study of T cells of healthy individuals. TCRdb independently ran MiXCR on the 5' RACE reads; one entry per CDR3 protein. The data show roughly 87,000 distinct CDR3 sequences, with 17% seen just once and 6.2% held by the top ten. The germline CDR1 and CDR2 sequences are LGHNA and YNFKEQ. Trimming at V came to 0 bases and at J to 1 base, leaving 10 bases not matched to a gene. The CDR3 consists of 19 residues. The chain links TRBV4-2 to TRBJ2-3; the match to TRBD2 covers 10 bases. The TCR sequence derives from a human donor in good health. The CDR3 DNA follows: TGTGCCAGCAGCCAAGAAGCAACAGCCGGGACTAGCGGCACAGATACGCAGTATTTT. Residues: CASSQEATAGTSGTDTQYF.